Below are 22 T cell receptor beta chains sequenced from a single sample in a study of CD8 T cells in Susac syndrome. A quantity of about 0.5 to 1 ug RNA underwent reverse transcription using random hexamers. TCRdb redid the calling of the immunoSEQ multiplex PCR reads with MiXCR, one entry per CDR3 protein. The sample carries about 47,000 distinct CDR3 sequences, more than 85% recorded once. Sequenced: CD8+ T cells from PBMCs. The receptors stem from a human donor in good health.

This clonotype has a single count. CDR3 DNA: TGCAGTGCTAGAGATCAGGGGATTAGTAATGAAAAACTGTTTTTT. Encoded protein: CSARDQGISNEKLFF. This rearrangement joins TRBV20-1 to TRBJ1-4; TRBD1 might be the D (6 bases). CDR1 and CDR2 from the germline V gene are DFQATT and SNEGSKA (reference sequence). V was trimmed by 0 bases and J by 4 bases, leaving 12 bases between them. The CDR3 length is 15 residues.

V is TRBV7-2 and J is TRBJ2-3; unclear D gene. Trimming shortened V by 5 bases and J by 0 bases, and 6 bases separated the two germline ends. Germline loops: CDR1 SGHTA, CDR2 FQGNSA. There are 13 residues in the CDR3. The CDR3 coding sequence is TGTGCCAGCAGCCCGGATAGCACAGATACGCAGTATTTT. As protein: CASSPDSTDTQYF.

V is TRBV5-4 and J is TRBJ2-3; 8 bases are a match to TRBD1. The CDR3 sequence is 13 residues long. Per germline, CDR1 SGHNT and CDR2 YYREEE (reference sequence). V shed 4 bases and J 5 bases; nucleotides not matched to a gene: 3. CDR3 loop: CASSLDREDTQYF. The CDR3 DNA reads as TGTGCCAGCAGCCTGGACAGGGAAGATACGCAGTATTTT.

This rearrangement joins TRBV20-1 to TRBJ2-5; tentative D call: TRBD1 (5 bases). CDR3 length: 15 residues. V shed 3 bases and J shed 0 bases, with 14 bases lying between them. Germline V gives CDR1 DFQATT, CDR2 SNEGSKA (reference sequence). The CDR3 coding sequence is TGCAGTGCTAGTTGGCTCAAGGGGCACCAAGAGACCCAGTACTTC. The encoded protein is CSASWLKGHQETQYF.

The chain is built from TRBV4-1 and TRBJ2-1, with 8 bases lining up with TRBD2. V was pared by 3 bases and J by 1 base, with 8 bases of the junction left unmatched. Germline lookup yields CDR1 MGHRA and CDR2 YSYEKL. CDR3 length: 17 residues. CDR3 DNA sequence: TGCGCCAGCAGCCAGAGAAGCGGGAGAGCGTCCTACAATGAGCAGTTCTTC. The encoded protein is CASSQRSGRASYNEQFF.

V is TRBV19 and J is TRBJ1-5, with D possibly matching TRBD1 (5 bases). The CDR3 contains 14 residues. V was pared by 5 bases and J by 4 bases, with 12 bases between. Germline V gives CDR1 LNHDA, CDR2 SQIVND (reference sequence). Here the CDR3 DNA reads TGTGCCAGTAGTCTCCGGGACTTTAATCAGCCCCAGCATTTT. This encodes CASSLRDFNQPQHF. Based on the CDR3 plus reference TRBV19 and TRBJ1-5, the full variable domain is DGGITQSPKYLFRKEGQNVTLSCEQNLNHDAMYWYRQDPGQGLRLIYYSQIVNDFQKGDIAEGYSVSREKKESFPLTVTSAQKNPTAFYLCASSLRDFNQPQHFGDGTRLSIL.

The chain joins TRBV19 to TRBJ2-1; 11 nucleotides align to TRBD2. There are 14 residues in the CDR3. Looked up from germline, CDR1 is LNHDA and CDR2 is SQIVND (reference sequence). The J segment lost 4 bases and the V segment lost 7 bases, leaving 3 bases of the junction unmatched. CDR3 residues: CASKGTSGYNEQFF. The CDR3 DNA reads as TGTGCCAGTAAAGGGACTAGCGGATACAATGAGCAGTTCTTC.

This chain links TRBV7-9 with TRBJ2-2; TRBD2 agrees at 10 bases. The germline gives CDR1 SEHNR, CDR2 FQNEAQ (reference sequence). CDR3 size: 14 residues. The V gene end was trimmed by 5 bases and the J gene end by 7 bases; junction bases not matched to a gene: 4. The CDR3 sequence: CASSPSGRNGELFF. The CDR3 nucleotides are TGTGCCAGCAGCCCTAGCGGGAGAAACGGGGAGCTGTTTTTT.

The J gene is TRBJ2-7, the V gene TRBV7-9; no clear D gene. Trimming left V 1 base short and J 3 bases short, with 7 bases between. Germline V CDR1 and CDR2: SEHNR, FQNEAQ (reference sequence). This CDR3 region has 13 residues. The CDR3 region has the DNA TGTGCCAGCAGCTTAGACCCTTACTACGAGCAGTACTTC. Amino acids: CASSLDPYYEQYF.

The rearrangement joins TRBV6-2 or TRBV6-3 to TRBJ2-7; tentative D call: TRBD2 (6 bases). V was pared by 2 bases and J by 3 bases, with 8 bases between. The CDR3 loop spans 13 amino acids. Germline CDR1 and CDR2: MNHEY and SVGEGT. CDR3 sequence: CASSYRGIYEQYF. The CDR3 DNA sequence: TGTGCCAGCAGTTACCGGGGGATCTACGAGCAGTACTTC.

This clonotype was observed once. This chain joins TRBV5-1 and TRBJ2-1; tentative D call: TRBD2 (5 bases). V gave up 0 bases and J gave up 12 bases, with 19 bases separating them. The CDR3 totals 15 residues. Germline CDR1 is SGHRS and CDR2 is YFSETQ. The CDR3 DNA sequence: TGCGCCAGCAGCTTGGAAGTCTCTAGCCTTACTGGGCAGTTCTTC. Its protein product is CASSLEVSSLTGQFF.

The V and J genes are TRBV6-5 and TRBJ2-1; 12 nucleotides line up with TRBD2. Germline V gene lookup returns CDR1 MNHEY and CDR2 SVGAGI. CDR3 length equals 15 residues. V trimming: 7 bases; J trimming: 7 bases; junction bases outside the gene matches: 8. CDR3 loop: CASMLAGGPGNEQFF. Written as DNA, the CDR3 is TGTGCCAGCATGCTAGCGGGAGGGCCGGGGAATGAGCAGTTCTTC.

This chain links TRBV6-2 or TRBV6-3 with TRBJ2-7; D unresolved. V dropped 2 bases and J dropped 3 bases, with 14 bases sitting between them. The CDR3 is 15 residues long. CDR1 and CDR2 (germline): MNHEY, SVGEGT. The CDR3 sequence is CASSYQGRSLYEQYF. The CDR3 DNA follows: TGTGCCAGCAGTTACCAAGGGCGAAGCCTCTACGAGCAGTACTTC.

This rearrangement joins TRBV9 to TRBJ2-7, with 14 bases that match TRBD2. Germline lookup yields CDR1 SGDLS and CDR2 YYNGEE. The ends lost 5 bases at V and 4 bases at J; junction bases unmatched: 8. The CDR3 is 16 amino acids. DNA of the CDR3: TGTGCCAGCAGTCCTGGGACTAGCGGGAGTTCTTACGAGCAGTACTTC. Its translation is CASSPGTSGSSYEQYF. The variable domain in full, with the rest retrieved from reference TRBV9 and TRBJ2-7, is DSGVTQTPKHLITATGQRVTLRCSPRSGDLSVYWYQQSLDQGLQFLIQYYNGEERAKGNILERFSAQQFPDLHSELNLSSLELGDSALYFCASSPGTSGSSYEQYFGPGTRLTVT.

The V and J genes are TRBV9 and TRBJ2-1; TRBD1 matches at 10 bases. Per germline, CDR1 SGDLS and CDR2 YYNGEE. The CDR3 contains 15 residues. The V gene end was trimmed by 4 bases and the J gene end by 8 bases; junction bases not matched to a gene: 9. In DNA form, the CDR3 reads TGTGCCAGCAGCCATGGGACAGGGGCTGGGGATGAGCAGTTCTTC. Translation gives CASSHGTGAGDEQFF.

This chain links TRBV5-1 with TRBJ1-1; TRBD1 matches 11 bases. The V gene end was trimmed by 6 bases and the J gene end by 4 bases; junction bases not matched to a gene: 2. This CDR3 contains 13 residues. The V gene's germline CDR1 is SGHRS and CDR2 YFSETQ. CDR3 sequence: CASTGTGGTEAFF. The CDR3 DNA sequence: TGCGCCAGCACTGGGACAGGGGGCACTGAAGCTTTCTTT.

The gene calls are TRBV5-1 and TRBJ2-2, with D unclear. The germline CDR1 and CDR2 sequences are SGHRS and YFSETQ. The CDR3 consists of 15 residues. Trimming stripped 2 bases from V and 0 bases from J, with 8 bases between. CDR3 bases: TGCGCCAGCAGCTTTCCAGGAACGAACACCGGGGAGCTGTTTTTT. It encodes CASSFPGTNTGELFF. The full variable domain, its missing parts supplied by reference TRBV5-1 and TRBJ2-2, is KAGVTQTPRYLIKTRGQQVTLSCSPISGHRSVSWYQQTPGQGLQFLFEYFSETQRNKGNFPGRFSGRQFSNSRSEMNVSTLELGDSALYLCASSFPGTNTGELFFGEGSRLTVL.

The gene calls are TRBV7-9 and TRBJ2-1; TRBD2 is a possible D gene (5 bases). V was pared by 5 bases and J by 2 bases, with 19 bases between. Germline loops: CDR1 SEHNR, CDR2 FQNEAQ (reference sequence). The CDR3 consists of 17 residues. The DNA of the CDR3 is TGTGCCAGCAGCGCGGCGGATGGCGGGCAAGCCTACAATGAGCAGTTCTTC. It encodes CASSAADGGQAYNEQFF.

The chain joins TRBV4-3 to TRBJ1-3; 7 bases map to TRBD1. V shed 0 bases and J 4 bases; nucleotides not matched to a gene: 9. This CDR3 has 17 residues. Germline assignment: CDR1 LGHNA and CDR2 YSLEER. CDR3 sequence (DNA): TGCGCCAGCAGCCAAGACAGGGAGGGGGCGAAAGGAAACACCATATATTTT. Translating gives CASSQDREGAKGNTIYF.

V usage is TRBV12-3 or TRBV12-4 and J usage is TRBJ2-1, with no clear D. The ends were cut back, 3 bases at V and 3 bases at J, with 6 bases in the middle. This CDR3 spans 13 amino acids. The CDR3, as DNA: TGTGCCAGCAGTTTCGTTCTCTACAATGAGCAGTTCTTC. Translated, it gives CASSFVLYNEQFF.

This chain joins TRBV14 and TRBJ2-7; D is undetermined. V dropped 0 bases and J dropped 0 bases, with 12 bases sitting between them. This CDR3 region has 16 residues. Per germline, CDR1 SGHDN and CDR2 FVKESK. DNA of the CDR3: TGTGCCAGCAGCCAAGAAAACAGAGCCAGCTCCTACGAGCAGTACTTC. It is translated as CASSQENRASSYEQYF.

CDR3 protein: CASEGTSFYEQFF. The CDR3 coding sequence is TGTGCCAGCGAGGGGACTAGTTTTTATGAGCAGTTCTTC. This chain connects TRBV2 to TRBJ2-1, with TRBD2 matching 8 bases. Germline CDR1 SNHLY, CDR2 FYNNEI. The CDR3 contains 13 residues. After removal of 8 bases from V and 8 bases from J, the junction contained 8 bases not matched to a gene. Together with reference TRBV2 and TRBJ2-1, the CDR3 gives the full variable domain: EPEVTQTPSHQVTQMGQEVILRCVPISNHLYFYWYRQILGQKVEFLVSFYNNEISEKSEIFDDQFSVERPDGSNFTLKIRSTKLEDSAMYFCASEGTSFYEQFFGPGTRLTVL.